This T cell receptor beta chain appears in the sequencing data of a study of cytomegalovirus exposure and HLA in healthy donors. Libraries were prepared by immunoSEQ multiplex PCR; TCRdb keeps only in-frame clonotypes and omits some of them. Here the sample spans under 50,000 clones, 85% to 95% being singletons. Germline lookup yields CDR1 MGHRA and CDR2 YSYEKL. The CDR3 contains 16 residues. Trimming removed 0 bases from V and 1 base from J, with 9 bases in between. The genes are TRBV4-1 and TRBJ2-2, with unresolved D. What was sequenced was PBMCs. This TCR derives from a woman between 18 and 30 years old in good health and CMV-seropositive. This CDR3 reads CASSQEEFVNTGELFF. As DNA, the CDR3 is TGCGCCAGCAGCCAAGAAGAGTTCGTGAACACCGGGGAGCTGTTTTTT.